The 6 T cell receptor beta chains below come from one sample, sequenced in a study of T cell changes during pregnancy in multiple sclerosis. Clones were sequenced by immunoSEQ multiplex PCR, and TCRdb holds only the in-frame ones, with some missing. The sample lists around 80,000 clones; roughly nine tenths were seen once. The sequencing here drew on peripheral blood, taken before pregnancy. These receptors all come from a female donor with multiple sclerosis, enrolled in a pregnancy study.

The V call is TRBV19, the J call TRBJ1-2; TRBD1 agrees at 9 bases. The V gene end was trimmed by 3 bases and the J gene end by 4 bases; junction bases not matched to a gene: 3. CDR1 LNHDA and CDR2 SQIVND come from the germline V gene (reference sequence). The CDR3 spans 14 residues. The CDR3 loop is CASSMVTGGYGYTF. The CDR3 DNA sequence: TGTGCCAGTAGTATGGTGACAGGGGGCTATGGCTACACCTTC.

V is TRBV5-1 and J is TRBJ2-7; TRBD2 matches at 7 bases. V dropped 6 bases and J dropped 0; count of bases not matched to a gene: 3. CDR1 is SGHRS and CDR2 is YFSETQ in the germline V gene. CDR3 size: 13 residues. The CDR3 DNA is TGCGCCAGCACCGGGACTAACTCCTACGAGCAGTACTTC. Translation gives CASTGTNSYEQYF.

This rearrangement joins TRBV7-2 to TRBJ2-7; 13 bases align to TRBD2. The CDR3 has 16 amino acids. The V and J ends lost 5 bases and 5 bases, in that order; junction bases with no gene match: 9. The germline CDR1 and CDR2 sequences are SGHTA and FQGNSA. The CDR3 here is CASSRTGTSGIHEQYF. The CDR3, as DNA: TGTGCCAGCAGCCGGACGGGGACTAGCGGGATTCACGAGCAGTACTTC.

This chain uses TRBV21-1 with TRBJ1-4; the table gives TRBD1 as D, unverified against the DNA. TRBV21-1 is tagged as a pseudogene. CDR3 length: 16 residues. This chain's CDR3 is CASSKARMPGWEKLFF. The DNA for the CDR3 is TGTGCCAGCAGCAAAGCGCGGATGCCAGGGTGGGAAAAACTGTTTTTT.

The V call is TRBV28, the J call TRBJ2-1; TRBD2 agrees at 11 bases. The CDR3 has 18 amino acids. The junction had 9 bases not matched to a gene; V was cut back by 5 bases and J by 0 bases. Germline V gene sequence: CDR1 MDHEN, CDR2 SYDVKM. CDR3 sequence reads: CASSRALAGGGSYNEQFF. DNA for the CDR3: TGTGCCAGCAGTCGGGCCCTAGCGGGAGGTGGCTCCTACAATGAGCAGTTCTTC.

The rearrangement uses TRBV15 and TRBJ1-4; tentatively, D is TRBD1 (6 bases). The CDR3 contains 18 residues. V gave up 0 bases and J gave up 1 base, with 15 bases separating them. Germline assignment: CDR1 LNHNV and CDR2 YYDKDF (reference sequence). The CDR3 here is CATSRERGGGLTNEKLFF. Written as DNA, the CDR3 is TGTGCCACCAGCAGAGAGAGGGGAGGGGGACTAACTAATGAAAAACTGTTTTTT.